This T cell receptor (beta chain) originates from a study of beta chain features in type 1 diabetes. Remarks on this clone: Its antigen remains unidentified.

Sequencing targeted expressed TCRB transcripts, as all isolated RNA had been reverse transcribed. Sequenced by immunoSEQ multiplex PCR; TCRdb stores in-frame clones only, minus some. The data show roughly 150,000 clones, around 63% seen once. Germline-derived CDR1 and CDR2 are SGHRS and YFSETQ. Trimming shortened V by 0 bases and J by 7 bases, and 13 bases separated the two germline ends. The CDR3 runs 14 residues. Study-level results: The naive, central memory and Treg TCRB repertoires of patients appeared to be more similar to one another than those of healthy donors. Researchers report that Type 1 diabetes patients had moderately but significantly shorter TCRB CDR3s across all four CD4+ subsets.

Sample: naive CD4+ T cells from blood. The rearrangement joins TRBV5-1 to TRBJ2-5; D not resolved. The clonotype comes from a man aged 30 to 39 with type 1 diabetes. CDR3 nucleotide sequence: TGCGCCAGCAGCTTGGAGCAGGCCCGAGGGACCCAGTACTTC. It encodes CASSLEQARGTQYF.